The 29 T cell receptor beta chains in this list originate from one sample, sequenced in a study of beta chain features in type 1 diabetes. cDNA synthesis used the whole RNA isolate, giving expressed TCRB sequences. Data came from immunoSEQ multiplex PCR; TCRdb stores just in-frame clones and leaves some out. The table shows about 270,000 clones, with 14% occurring only once. Sequenced material: naive CD4+ T cells from blood. Receptors were obtained from a middle-aged woman in good health.

V gene TRBV5-1 combines with J gene TRBJ2-7; maybe TRBD1 (6 bases). CDR1 SGHRS and CDR2 YFSETQ come from the germline V gene. V was cut by 0 bases and J by 5 bases, with 12 bases left in between. This CDR3 spans 14 amino acids. CDR3 DNA sequence: TGCGCCAGCAGCTTGGAGGGCAGGGGCCACGAGCAGTACTTC. Its translation: CASSLEGRGHEQYF.

This clone was seen more than once but under ten times. V usage is TRBV5-8 and J usage is TRBJ2-1; possible D gene TRBD1, 5 bases. The V end was cut by 3 bases, the J end by 0 bases, with 10 bases between. This CDR3 has 15 residues. Germline V gene data show CDR1 as SGHTS and CDR2 as YDEGEE. In DNA form, the CDR3 reads TGTGCCAGCAGCTCTCAGGGCCTCTCCTACAATGAGCAGTTCTTC. This translates into CASSSQGLSYNEQFF.

The chain employs TRBV19 and TRBJ1-6; 7 bases map to TRBD1. V gave up 6 bases and J gave up 6 bases; unmatched junction bases: 8. The length of the CDR3 is 15 residues. Germline V gene lookup returns CDR1 LNHDA and CDR2 SQIVND (reference sequence). In DNA form, the CDR3 reads TGTGCCAGTAGGACCGGAGGACAGGTTAATTCACCCCTCCACTTT. The encoded protein is CASRTGGQVNSPLHF.

The V and J genes are TRBV19 and TRBJ2-1; TRBD2 agrees at 9 bases. Trimming at V came to 7 bases and at J to 0 bases, leaving 4 bases not matched to a gene. The germline V gene encodes CDR1 LNHDA and CDR2 SQIVND (reference sequence). The CDR3 spans 15 residues. CDR3 region: CASTLAGSSYNEQFF. Here the CDR3 DNA reads TGTGCCAGTACCCTAGCGGGGAGCTCCTACAATGAGCAGTTCTTC.

The chain uses TRBV19 and TRBJ2-3; 9 nucleotides align to TRBD1. Germline V gene sequence: CDR1 LNHDA, CDR2 SQIVND (reference sequence). V lost 7 bases and J lost 1; bases outside the gene matches: 9. This CDR3 has 16 residues. CDR3 residues: CASKEQGALGTDTQYF. The CDR3 nucleotides are TGTGCCAGTAAAGAACAGGGGGCGCTTGGCACAGATACGCAGTATTTT.

The gene calls are TRBV5-1 and TRBJ2-1; TRBD1 might be the D (6 bases). This CDR3 has 16 residues. Germline-derived CDR1 and CDR2 are SGHRS and YFSETQ. Trimming removed 5 bases at V and 4 bases at J, with 19 bases between. The CDR3 loop is CASSLLPTGTYNEQFF. The CDR3 DNA sequence: TGCGCCAGCAGTCTGCTCCCCACGGGGACATACAATGAGCAGTTCTTC.

This clone appeared a few times. The genes are TRBV9 and TRBJ1-1; no firm D call. Germline-derived CDR1 and CDR2 are SGDLS and YYNGEE. This CDR3 region has 15 residues. Deletions cut 0 bases from V and 2 bases from J, with 11 bases between. The CDR3 sequence: CASSVAERPNTEAFF. The CDR3 nucleotides are TGTGCCAGCAGCGTAGCGGAGAGACCCAACACTGAAGCTTTCTTT. The full variable domain, its missing parts supplied by reference TRBV9 and TRBJ1-1, is DSGVTQTPKHLITATGQRVTLRCSPRSGDLSVYWYQQSLDQGLQFLIQYYNGEERAKGNILERFSAQQFPDLHSELNLSSLELGDSALYFCASSVAERPNTEAFFGQGTRLTVV.

The rearrangement links TRBV6-5 to TRBJ1-4; no clear D gene. Per germline, CDR1 MNHEY and CDR2 SVGAGI. The CDR3 loop spans 15 amino acids. Trimming took 2 bases from V and 10 from J, leaving 17 bases between them. The CDR3 loop reads CASSYGLPAAGKLFF. The DNA of the CDR3 is TGTGCCAGCAGTTACGGGCTTCCGGCGGCGGGAAAACTGTTTTTT.

A few counts support this clone. This chain links TRBV5-6 with TRBJ2-1; TRBD2 matches 10 bases. V was pared by 0 bases and J by 0 bases, with 9 bases of the junction left unmatched. The CDR3 extends over 19 amino acids. The germline V gene has CDR1 SGHDT and CDR2 YYEEEE. The DNA for the CDR3 is TGTGCCAGCAGCTTGGTGGTTGGTAGCGGGGGGAGCTCCTACAATGAGCAGTTCTTC. It codes for CASSLVVGSGGSSYNEQFF.

This clone showed up just a few times. The chain carries TRBV6-5 and TRBJ2-3; possible D gene TRBD2, 6 bases. Germline V gene data show CDR1 as MNHEY and CDR2 as SVGAGI. V lost 4 bases, J lost 2 bases, and 16 bases lay in between. This CDR3 spans 16 amino acids. In DNA, the CDR3 is TGTGCCAGCAGTTCCTTCCGGGGGTCTTCCACAGATACGCAGTATTTT. Residues: CASSSFRGSSTDTQYF.

The chain recombines TRBV7-2 with TRBJ2-2; D may be TRBD1 (5 bases). Germline assignment: CDR1 SGHTA and CDR2 FQGNSA. V was clipped by 1 base and J by 9 bases, with 24 bases between them. There are 18 residues in the CDR3. The CDR3 nucleotides read TGTGCCAGCAGCTTAGTAACAGGCCCCCGGGTTACCTTAAGGGAGCTGTTTTTT. It is translated as CASSLVTGPRVTLRELFF.

This chain joins TRBV18 and TRBJ2-3; 10 nucleotides align to TRBD2. Germline V CDR1 and CDR2: KGHSH, LQKENI. This CDR3 contains 17 residues. Trimming cost V 2 bases and J 0 bases; bases outside gene matches: 5. This CDR3 reads CASSPRASGGSTDTQYF. CDR3 DNA: TGTGCCAGCTCACCAAGGGCTAGCGGGGGAAGCACAGATACGCAGTATTTT.

This clone was seen more than once but under ten times. This chain joins TRBV5-1 and TRBJ2-6; D remains unclear. V lost 6 bases, J lost 1 base, and 5 bases lay in between. The CDR3 covers 13 residues. Germline CDR1 is SGHRS and CDR2 is YFSETQ. Written as DNA, the CDR3 is TGCGCCAGCACCCCTTCTGGGGCCAACGTCCTGACTTTC. Its protein is CASTPSGANVLTF. The full variable domain, rest sourced from reference TRBV5-1 and TRBJ2-6, is KAGVTQTPRYLIKTRGQQVTLSCSPISGHRSVSWYQQTPGQGLQFLFEYFSETQRNKGNFPGRFSGRQFSNSRSEMNVSTLELGDSALYLCASTPSGANVLTFGAGSRLTVL.

There are a few counts of this clone. The CDR3 spells CAISEPPGNTEAFF. As DNA, the CDR3 is TGTGCCATCAGTGAGCCCCCCGGGAACACTGAAGCTTTCTTT. The rearrangement links TRBV10-3 to TRBJ1-1, with D uncertain. Per germline, CDR1 ENHRY and CDR2 SYGVKD. Trimming took off 2 bases at V and 1 base at J, with 8 bases between the two ends. The CDR3 totals 14 residues.

The rearrangement links TRBV2 to TRBJ2-7; D may be TRBD2 (5 bases). Germline V gene data show CDR1 as SNHLY and CDR2 as FYNNEI. The germline V and J ends were trimmed by 6 bases and 6 bases, with 21 bases remaining between them. CDR3 length: 15 residues. The CDR3 loop is CASRIRTSGGGEQYF. The CDR3 bases are TGTGCCAGCAGAATTCGGACTTCTGGAGGAGGCGAGCAGTACTTC.

This clone appeared a few times. The J gene is TRBJ2-7, the V gene TRBV5-4, with 12 bases that match TRBD2. CDR3 size: 19 residues. V trimming: 2 bases; J trimming: 2 bases; junction bases outside the gene matches: 14. The germline V gene has CDR1 SGHNT and CDR2 YYREEE (reference sequence). CDR3 in DNA: TGTGCCAGCAGCTTCCGGACAGGGAGTTGGACTAGCGGGGCCTACGAGCAGTACTTC. Translated, it gives CASSFRTGSWTSGAYEQYF.

This chain uses TRBV19 with TRBJ2-5; 7 nucleotides line up with TRBD2. The junction had 4 bases not matched to a gene; V was cut back by 4 bases and J by 2 bases. CDR1 and CDR2 (germline): LNHDA, SQIVND (reference sequence). The CDR3 contains 14 residues. CDR3 amino acids: CASSTGTMQETQYF. The CDR3 region has the DNA TGTGCCAGTAGTACCGGGACTATGCAAGAGACCCAGTACTTC.

This clone occurred a few times. The CDR3 DNA follows: TGTGCCAGCAGTGCCCAGGACAGGGGTAAACCTGAAGCTTTCTTT. This gives the protein CASSAQDRGKPEAFF. J is TRBJ1-1 and V is TRBV6-1, with 9 positions matching TRBD1. Germline loops: CDR1 MNHNS, CDR2 SASEGT. There are 15 residues in the CDR3. Germline trimming cut 4 bases from V and 6 bases from J; bases unmatched to any gene: 9.

This clone turned up a few times. The chain joins TRBV11-2 to TRBJ2-7; the match to TRBD1 covers 7 bases. Germline assignment: CDR1 SGHAT and CDR2 FQNNGV. CDR3 length: 15 amino acids. V was clipped by 5 bases and J by 2 bases; unmatched bases: 9. The CDR3 DNA follows: TGTGCCAGCAGCCCCGCCGGGACAGAGACCTACGAGCAGTACTTC. Translated, it gives CASSPAGTETYEQYF.

The chain uses TRBV2 and TRBJ1-6; possibly TRBD1 for D (6 bases). V gave up 7 bases and J gave up 10 bases, with 14 bases separating them. The CDR3 covers 13 residues. Per germline, CDR1 SNHLY and CDR2 FYNNEI. The CDR3: CASTGTFNSPLHF. For the CDR3, the DNA is TGTGCCAGCACAGGGACATTCAACTCACCCCTCCACTTT.

The genes are TRBV18 and TRBJ2-5; tentative D call: TRBD1 (5 bases). The CDR3 length is 16 residues. CDR1 and CDR2 (germline): KGHSH, LQKENI. V gave up 1 base and J gave up 5 bases, with 17 bases separating them. The CDR3 here is CASSPLRGHLVETQYF. CDR3 nucleotide sequence: TGTGCCAGCTCACCACTTAGGGGTCATCTAGTTGAGACCCAGTACTTC.

This clone has just a few counts. This chain uses TRBV5-4 with TRBJ1-2; possibly TRBD1 for D (6 bases). The CDR3 consists of 17 residues. Trimming removed 4 bases at V and 8 bases at J, with 27 bases between. Germline CDR1 and CDR2: SGHNT and YYREEE (reference sequence). DNA of the CDR3: TGTGCCAGCAGCCCCTTGGGGGGGCGATTCTCCCCGGGAGGCTACACCTTC. It encodes CASSPLGGRFSPGGYTF.

In this sample, this clone turned up a few times. For the CDR3, the DNA is TGTGCCAGCTCACCGGGACAGGGAGGCATGGCTCGAGCGGGCTACACCTTC. This encodes CASSPGQGGMARAGYTF. This sequence joins TRBV18 and TRBJ1-2; 9 bases fit TRBD1. The CDR3 contains 17 residues. The V gene's germline CDR1 is KGHSH and CDR2 LQKENI. With 3 bases clipped from V and 8 bases from J, the junction kept 16 bases outside the gene matches.

The chain joins TRBV10-1 to TRBJ1-1, with 9 bases fitting TRBD1. Trimming cost V 5 bases and J 4 bases; bases outside gene matches: 14. This CDR3 has 17 amino acids. Germline V gives CDR1 WNHNN, CDR2 SYGVQD (reference sequence). This chain's CDR3 is CASSQIPGQGVSTEAFF. CDR3 DNA sequence: TGCGCCAGCAGTCAAATCCCGGGACAGGGAGTCAGCACTGAAGCTTTCTTT.

This clone has just a few counts. V gene TRBV4-3 combines with J gene TRBJ1-2, with 7 bases aligning to TRBD1. The ends lost 3 bases at V and 2 bases at J; junction bases unmatched: 3. Germline CDR1 and CDR2: LGHNA and YSLEER. The CDR3 has 14 residues. CDR3 DNA: TGCGCCAGCAGCCAGCAGACAGGGAACTATGGCTACACCTTC. It translates to CASSQQTGNYGYTF.

The chain combines TRBV19 with TRBJ2-7; 9 bases align to TRBD2. CDR3 size: 15 residues. Germline CDR1 LNHDA, CDR2 SQIVND (reference sequence). With V trimmed by 3 bases and J by 5 bases, 8 bases remained unmatched. The CDR3 reads CASSIGLASSDEQYF. CDR3 nucleotide sequence: TGTGCCAGTAGTATCGGACTAGCGAGCAGCGACGAGCAGTACTTC.

The chain recombines TRBV11-2 with TRBJ2-3; 11 bases agree with TRBD2. The V gene's germline CDR1 is SGHAT and CDR2 FQNNGV. Unmatched junction bases numbered 6, after V lost 4 bases and J lost 6 bases. The CDR3 has 15 residues. The DNA of the CDR3 is TGTGCCAGCAGCTCGACTAGCGGGACGATGGATACGCAGTATTTT. The encoded protein is CASSSTSGTMDTQYF.

The chain couples TRBV5-6 to TRBJ1-5, with 8 bases aligning to TRBD1. Germline loops: CDR1 SGHDT, CDR2 YYEEEE. The junction had 9 bases not matched to a gene; V was cut back by 0 bases and J by 7 bases. This CDR3 contains 16 residues. For the CDR3, the DNA is TGTGCCAGCAGCTTGGCCAGGGGGCGTAGGGACCAGCCCCAGCATTTT. Translating it yields CASSLARGRRDQPQHF.

The chain combines TRBV6-1 with TRBJ2-2; 9 bases match TRBD1. V shed 4 bases, J shed 6 bases, and the junction held 9 bases outside the gene matches. CDR3 length: 16 amino acids. The germline CDR1 and CDR2 sequences are MNHNS and SASEGT. CDR3 nucleotides: TGTGCCAGCAGTGGGGACAGGGCCCGCGGGTCCGGGGAGCTGTTTTTT. This sequence encodes CASSGDRARGSGELFF.